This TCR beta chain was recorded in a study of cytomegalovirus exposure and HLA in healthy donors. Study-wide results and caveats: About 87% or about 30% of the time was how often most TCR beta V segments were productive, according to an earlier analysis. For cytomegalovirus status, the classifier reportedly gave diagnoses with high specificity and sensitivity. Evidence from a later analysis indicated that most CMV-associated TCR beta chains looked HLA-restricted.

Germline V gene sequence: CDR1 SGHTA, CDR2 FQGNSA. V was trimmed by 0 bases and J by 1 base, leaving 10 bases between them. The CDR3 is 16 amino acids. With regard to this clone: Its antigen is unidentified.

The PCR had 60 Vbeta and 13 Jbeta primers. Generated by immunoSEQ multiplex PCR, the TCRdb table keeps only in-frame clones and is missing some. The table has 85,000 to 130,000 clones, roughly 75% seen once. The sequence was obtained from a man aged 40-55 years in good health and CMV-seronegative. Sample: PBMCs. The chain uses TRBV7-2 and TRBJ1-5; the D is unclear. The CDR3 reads CASSLARGSSNQPQHF. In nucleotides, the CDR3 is TGTGCCAGCAGCTTAGCGCGAGGGAGCAGCAATCAGCCCCAGCATTTT.